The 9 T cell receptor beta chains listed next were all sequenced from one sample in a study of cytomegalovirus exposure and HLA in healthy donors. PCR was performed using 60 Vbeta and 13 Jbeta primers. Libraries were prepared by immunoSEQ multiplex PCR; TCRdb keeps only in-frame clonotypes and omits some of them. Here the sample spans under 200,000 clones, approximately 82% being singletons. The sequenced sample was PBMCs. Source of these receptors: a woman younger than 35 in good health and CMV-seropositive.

In nucleotides, the CDR3 is TGTGCCAGCAGCTTGGCCTATAGTTCCTGGTCCGTAGAGGAAAAACTGTTTTTT. Residues: CASSLAYSSWSVEEKLFF. J is TRBJ1-4 and V is TRBV5-5; D unclear. Trimming shortened V by 0 bases and J by 8 bases, and 23 bases separated the two germline ends. The CDR3 is made up of 18 amino acids. The germline V gene has CDR1 SGHKS and CDR2 YYEKEE (reference sequence).

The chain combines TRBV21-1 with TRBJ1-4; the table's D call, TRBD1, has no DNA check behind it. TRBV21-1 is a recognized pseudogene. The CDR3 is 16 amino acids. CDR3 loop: CASSRRRQGEFEKLFF. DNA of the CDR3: TGTGCCAGCAGCAGGAGGAGACAGGGGGAGTTTGAAAAACTGTTTTTT.

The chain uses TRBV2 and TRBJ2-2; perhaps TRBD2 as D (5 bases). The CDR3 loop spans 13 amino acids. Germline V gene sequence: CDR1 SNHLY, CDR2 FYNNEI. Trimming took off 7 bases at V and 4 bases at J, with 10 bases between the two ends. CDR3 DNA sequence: TGTGCCAGCACCATCCTAGCCACCGGGGAGCTGTTTTTT. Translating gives CASTILATGELFF.

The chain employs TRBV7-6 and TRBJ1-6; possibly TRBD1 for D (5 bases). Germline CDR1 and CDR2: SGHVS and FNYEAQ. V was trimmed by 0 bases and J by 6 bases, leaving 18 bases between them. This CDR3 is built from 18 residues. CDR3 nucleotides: TGTGCCAGCAGCTTAGCGCCAAGGGGCAGCCGCCCTAATTCACCCCTCCACTTT. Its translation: CASSLAPRGSRPNSPLHF. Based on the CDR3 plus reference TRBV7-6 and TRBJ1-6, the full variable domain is GAGVSQSPRYKVTKRGQDVALRCDPISGHVSLYWYRQALGQGPEFLTYFNYEAQQDKSGLPNDRFSAERPEGSISTLTIQRTEQRDSAMYRCASSLAPRGSRPNSPLHFGNGTRLTVT.

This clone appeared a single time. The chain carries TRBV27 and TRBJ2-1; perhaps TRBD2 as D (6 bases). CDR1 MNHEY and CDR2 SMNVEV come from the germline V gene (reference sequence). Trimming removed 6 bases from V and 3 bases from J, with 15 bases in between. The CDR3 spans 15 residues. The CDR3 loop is CASRSIGGNYNEQFF. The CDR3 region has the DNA TGTGCCAGCAGGAGCATCGGGGGAAACTACAATGAGCAGTTCTTC.

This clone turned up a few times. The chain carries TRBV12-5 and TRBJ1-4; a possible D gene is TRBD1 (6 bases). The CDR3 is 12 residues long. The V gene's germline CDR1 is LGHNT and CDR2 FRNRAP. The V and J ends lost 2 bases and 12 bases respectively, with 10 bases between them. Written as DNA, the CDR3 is TGTGCTAGTGGTTTGACAGGGTGGGAACTGTTTTTT. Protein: CASGLTGWELFF. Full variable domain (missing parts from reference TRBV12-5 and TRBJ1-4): DARVTQTPRHKVTEMGQEVTMRCQPILGHNTVFWYRQTMMQGLELLAYFRNRAPLDDSGMPKDRFSAEMPDATLATLKIQPSEPRDSAVYFCASGLTGWELFFGSGTQLSVL.

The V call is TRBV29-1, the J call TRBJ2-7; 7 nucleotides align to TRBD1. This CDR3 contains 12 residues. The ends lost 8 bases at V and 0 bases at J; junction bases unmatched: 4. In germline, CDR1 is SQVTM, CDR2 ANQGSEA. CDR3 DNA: TGCAGCATCGGACAGGCCTCCTACGAGCAGTACTTC. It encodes CSIGQASYEQYF.

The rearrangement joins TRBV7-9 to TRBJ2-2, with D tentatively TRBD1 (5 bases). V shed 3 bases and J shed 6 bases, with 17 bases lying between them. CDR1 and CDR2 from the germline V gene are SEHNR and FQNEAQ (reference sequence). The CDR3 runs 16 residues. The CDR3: CASSLGNPTGPGELFF. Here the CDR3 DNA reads TGTGCCAGCAGCTTGGGCAATCCTACAGGCCCCGGGGAGCTGTTTTTT.

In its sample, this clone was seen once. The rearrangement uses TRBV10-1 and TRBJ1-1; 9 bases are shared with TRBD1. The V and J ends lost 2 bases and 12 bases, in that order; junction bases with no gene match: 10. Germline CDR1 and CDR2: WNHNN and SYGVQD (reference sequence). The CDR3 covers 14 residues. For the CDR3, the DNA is TGCGCCAGCAGTGAGCCGGGACAGGGCTCGTTACCTTTCTTT. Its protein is CASSEPGQGSLPFF.